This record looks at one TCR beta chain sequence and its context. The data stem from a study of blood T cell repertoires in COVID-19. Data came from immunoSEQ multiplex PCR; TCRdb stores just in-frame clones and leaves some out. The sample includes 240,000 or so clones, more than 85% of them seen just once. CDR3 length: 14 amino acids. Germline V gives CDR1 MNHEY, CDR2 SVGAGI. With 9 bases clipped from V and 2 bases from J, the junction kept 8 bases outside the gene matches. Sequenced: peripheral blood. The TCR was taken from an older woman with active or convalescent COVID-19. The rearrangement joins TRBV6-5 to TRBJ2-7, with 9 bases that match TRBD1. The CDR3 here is CASRTGELTYEQYF. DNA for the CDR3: TGTGCCAGTCGGACAGGGGAACTTACCTACGAGCAGTACTTC.